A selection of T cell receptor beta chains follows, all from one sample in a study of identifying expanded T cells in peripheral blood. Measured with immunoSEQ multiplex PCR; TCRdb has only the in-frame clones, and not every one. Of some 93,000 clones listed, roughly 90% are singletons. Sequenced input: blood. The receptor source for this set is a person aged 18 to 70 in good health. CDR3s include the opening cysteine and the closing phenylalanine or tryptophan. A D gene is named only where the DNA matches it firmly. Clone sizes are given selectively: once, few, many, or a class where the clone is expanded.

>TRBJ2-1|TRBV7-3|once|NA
CASSLGGGPSNEQFF
TGTGCCAGCAGCTTAGGAGGGGGGCCCAGCAATGAGCAGTTCTTC
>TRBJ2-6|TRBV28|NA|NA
CASSLPGGANVLTF
TGTGCCAGCAGTTTGCCAGGGGGGGCCAACGTCCTGACTTTC
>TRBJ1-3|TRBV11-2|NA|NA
CASSSQAGPGNTIYF
TGTGCCAGCAGCTCTCAGGCGGGACCTGGAAACACCATATATTTT
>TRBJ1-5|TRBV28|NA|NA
CASRGQSGQPQHF
TGTGCCAGCAGGGGCCAGTCGGGTCAGCCCCAGCATTTT
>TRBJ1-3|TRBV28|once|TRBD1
CASSPPGQRSAGNTIYF
TGTGCCAGCAGCCCTCCGGGACAGAGATCAGCTGGAAACACCATATATTTT
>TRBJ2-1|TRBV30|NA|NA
CAWSEVVDEQFF
TGTGCCTGGAGTGAAGTGGTGGATGAGCAGTTCTTC
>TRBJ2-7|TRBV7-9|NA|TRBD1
CASSLVQGRPYEQYF
TGTGCCAGCAGCTTAGTACAGGGGAGACCCTACGAGCAGTACTTC
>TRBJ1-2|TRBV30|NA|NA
CAWNSNYGYTF
TGTGCCTGGAACAGTAACTATGGCTACACCTTC
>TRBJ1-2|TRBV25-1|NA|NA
CASSEGMQEVGGYTF
TGTGCCAGCAGTGAAGGAATGCAGGAAGTGGGGGGCTACACCTTC
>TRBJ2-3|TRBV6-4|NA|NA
CASSESSFGTDTQYF
TGTGCCAGCAGTGAATCTAGCTTTGGCACAGATACGCAGTATTTT
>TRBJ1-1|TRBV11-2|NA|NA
CASSLVLGNTEAFF
TGTGCCAGCAGCTTAGTTCTGGGGAACACTGAAGCTTTCTTT
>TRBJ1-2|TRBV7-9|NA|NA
CASSSEGHNKPRGYGYTF
TGTGCCAGCAGCTCAGAGGGACATAACAAACCCCGGGGCTATGGCTACACCTTC
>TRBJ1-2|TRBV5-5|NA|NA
CASSWADSNYGYTF
TGTGCCAGCAGCTGGGCGGACTCGAACTATGGCTACACCTTC
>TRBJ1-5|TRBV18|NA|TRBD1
CASSLDQGDNQPQHF
TGTGCCAGCTCACTAGATCAGGGGGACAATCAGCCCCAGCATTTT
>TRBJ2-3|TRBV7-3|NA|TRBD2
CASSLGSGGTDTQYF
TGTGCCAGCAGCTTAGGCTCGGGGGGAACAGATACGCAGTATTTT
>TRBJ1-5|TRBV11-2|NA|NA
CASSLGGSADQPQHF
TGTGCCAGCAGCTTAGGGGGCAGCGCTGATCAGCCCCAGCATTTT
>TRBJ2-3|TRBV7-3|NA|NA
CASSADRLTDTQYF
TGTGCCAGCAGCGCCGACAGGCTCACAGATACGCAGTATTTT
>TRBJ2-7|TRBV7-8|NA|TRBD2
CASTVAGGPYEQYF
TGTGCCAGCACTGTAGCGGGCGGCCCCTACGAGCAGTACTTC
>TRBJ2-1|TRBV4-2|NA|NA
CASSQELGGSNNEQFF
TGTGCCAGCAGCCAAGAATTGGGGGGATCAAACAATGAGCAGTTCTTC
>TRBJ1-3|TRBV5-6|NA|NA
CASSFFSGNTIYF
TGTGCCAGCAGCTTCTTCTCTGGAAACACCATATATTTT
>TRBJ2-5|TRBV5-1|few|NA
CASSSKQGLGQTQYF
TGCGCCAGCAGCTCAAAACAGGGACTCGGACAGACCCAGTACTTC
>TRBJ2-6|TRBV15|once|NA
CATSKSAGANVLTF
TGTGCCACCAGCAAAAGCGCTGGGGCCAACGTCCTGACTTTC
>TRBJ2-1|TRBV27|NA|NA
CASFSPTEQFF
TGTGCCAGCTTCTCTCCGACTGAGCAGTTCTTC
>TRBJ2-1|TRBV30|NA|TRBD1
CAWSPGQGPYNEQFF
TGTGCCTGGAGTCCCGGACAGGGCCCCTACAATGAGCAGTTCTTC
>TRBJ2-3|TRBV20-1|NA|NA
CSARVLDTQYF
TGCAGTGCTAGAGTTCTAGATACGCAGTATTTT
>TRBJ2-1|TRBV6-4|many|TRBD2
CASSETSGTGNEQFF
TGTGCCAGCAGTGAGACTAGCGGGACTGGTAATGAGCAGTTCTTC
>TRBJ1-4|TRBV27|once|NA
CASTLTGLANEKLFF
TGTGCCAGCACACTGACGGGATTGGCTAATGAAAAACTGTTTTTT
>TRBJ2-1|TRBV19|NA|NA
CASSILGDEQFF
TGTGCCAGTAGTATACTTGGCGATGAGCAGTTCTTC
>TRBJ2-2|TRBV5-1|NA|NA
CASSLVPGSTGELFF
TGCGCCAGCAGCTTGGTACCCGGGAGCACCGGGGAGCTGTTTTTT
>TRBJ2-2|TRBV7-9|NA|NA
CAGIVQGTNTGELFF
TGTGCCGGAATCGTGCAGGGGACGAACACCGGGGAGCTGTTTTTT
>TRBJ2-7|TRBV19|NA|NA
CATYGRGKLNYEQYF
TGTGCCACCTACGGCCGGGGTAAGCTTAACTACGAGCAGTACTTC
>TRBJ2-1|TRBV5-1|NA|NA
CASSLERIPGEQFF
TGCGCCAGCAGCTTGGAAAGGATACCCGGTGAGCAGTTCTTC
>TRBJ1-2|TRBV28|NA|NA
CASSFRGFYGYTF
TGTGCCAGCAGTTTCAGGGGCTTCTATGGCTACACCTTC
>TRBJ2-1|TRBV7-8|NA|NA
CASSLAAGNSEQFF
TGTGCCAGCAGCTTAGCCGCCGGGAACAGTGAGCAGTTCTTC
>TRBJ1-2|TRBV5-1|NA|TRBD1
CASSLATGQGGGYGYTF
TGCGCCAGCAGCTTGGCCACGGGACAGGGAGGAGGCTATGGCTACACCTTC
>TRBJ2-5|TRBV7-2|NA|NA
CASSLGSGSQETQYF
TGTGCCAGCAGCTTGGGCTCAGGCTCCCAAGAGACCCAGTACTTC
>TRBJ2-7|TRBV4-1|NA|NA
CASSQELAVPASRQEQYF
TGCGCCAGCAGCCAAGAGTTAGCAGTTCCAGCGAGTCGTCAGGAGCAGTACTTC
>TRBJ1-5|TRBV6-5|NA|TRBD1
CASSRQGYSNQPQHF
TGTGCCAGCAGTCGACAGGGATATAGCAATCAGCCCCAGCATTTT
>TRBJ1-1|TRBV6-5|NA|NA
CASTPTVGYRAFF
TGTGCCAGCACTCCCACGGTCGGCTATCGGGCTTTCTTT
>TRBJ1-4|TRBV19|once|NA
CASSAGHEKLFF
TGTGCCAGTAGTGCCGGACACGAAAAACTGTTTTTT
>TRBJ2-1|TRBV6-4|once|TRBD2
CASSREREDEQFF
TGTGCCAGCAGTCGAGAACGGGAGGATGAGCAGTTCTTC
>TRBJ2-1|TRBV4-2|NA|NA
CASSQEASDSNEQFF
TGTGCCAGCAGCCAAGAAGCTAGCGACAGCAATGAGCAGTTCTTC